The next 7 T cell receptor beta chains were all read from a single sample in a study of T cell changes during pregnancy in multiple sclerosis. Profiled with immunoSEQ multiplex PCR; TCRdb holds only in-frame clones, not every one. Among 50,000 to 70,000 clones listed, roughly 92% were seen once. The sample in question was peripheral blood, obtained in the second trimester of pregnancy. Every receptor here comes from a female donor with multiple sclerosis, enrolled in a pregnancy study.

The chain combines TRBV6-5 with TRBJ1-1; the D gene is possibly TRBD1 (5 bases). The germline gives CDR1 MNHEY, CDR2 SVGAGI. This CDR3 comprises 16 residues. Trimming removed 0 bases from V and 0 bases from J, with 11 bases in between. The CDR3 reads CASSYSGVLMNTEAFF. The CDR3 DNA follows: TGTGCCAGCAGTTACTCAGGGGTTCTCATGAACACTGAAGCTTTCTTT.

The CDR3 DNA follows: TGTGCCAGCAGCGCAAGGGACACCCAAAAACTGTTTTTT. Its protein product is CASSARDTQKLFF. V and J are TRBV2 and TRBJ1-4; possible D gene TRBD1, 6 bases. This CDR3 contains 13 residues. Trimming took off 6 bases at V and 9 bases at J, with 14 bases between the two ends. From germline, CDR1 is SNHLY and CDR2 FYNNEI.

This chain connects TRBV27 to TRBJ2-7; D is possibly TRBD1 (5 bases). Trimming left V 5 bases short and J 5 bases short, with 19 bases between. The CDR3 runs to 15 residues. Germline V lookup: CDR1 MNHEY, CDR2 SMNVEV (reference sequence). CDR3 residues: CASSQDSSLADEQYF. CDR3 DNA: TGTGCCAGCAGTCAAGACAGCTCCCTGGCCGACGAGCAGTACTTC.

V and J are TRBV5-4 and TRBJ2-7; D perhaps matches TRBD2 (6 bases). Per germline, CDR1 SGHNT and CDR2 YYREEE (reference sequence). Trimming took off 2 bases at V and 5 bases at J, with 11 bases between the two ends. This CDR3 has 13 residues. CDR3 in DNA: TGTGCCAGCAGCTTAGGACTAATCGACGAGCAGTACTTC. Translation: CASSLGLIDEQYF.

This clone was counted once. CDR3 region: CASSRLQENTEAFF. As DNA, the CDR3 is TGTGCCAGCTCACGCCTACAGGAGAACACTGAAGCTTTCTTT. This chain connects TRBV18 to TRBJ1-1, with D possibly matching TRBD1 (5 bases). The length of the CDR3 is 14 residues. V lost 4 bases and J 1 base, leaving 10 bases between the germline ends. In germline, CDR1 is KGHSH, CDR2 LQKENI.

The rearrangement uses TRBV18 and TRBJ1-1, with a tentative D call TRBD1 (5 bases). This CDR3 has 18 residues. Germline V gene data show CDR1 as KGHSH and CDR2 as LQKENI. The V end was cut by 0 bases, the J end by 1 base, with 18 bases between. The CDR3 here is CASSPPGRVSYANTEAFF. CDR3 nucleotides: TGTGCCAGCTCACCACCTGGCAGGGTCTCGTATGCGAACACTGAAGCTTTCTTT.

The rearrangement uses TRBV7-9 and TRBJ1-1; D not resolved. Trimming cost V 5 bases and J 4 bases, with 14 bases left between them. This CDR3 comprises 14 residues. The germline CDR1 and CDR2 sequences are SEHNR and FQNEAQ (reference sequence). CDR3: CASSGGRPGTEAFF. For the CDR3, the DNA is TGTGCCAGCAGCGGAGGACGCCCGGGCACTGAAGCTTTCTTT.